These 32 T cell receptor beta chains were all obtained from the same sample, sequenced in a study of long-term antiretroviral therapy in people with HIV. The libraries were made with immunoSEQ v3.0 at survey level. Libraries were prepared by immunoSEQ multiplex PCR; TCRdb keeps only in-frame clonotypes and omits some of them. The repertoire has tens of thousands of clones, roughly 85% of them found once; the top ten carry around 10%. The sequenced sample was unsorted PBMCs, obtained 2.3 years after starting antiretroviral therapy. The source is a man aged 40-50 years with HIV.

This clone was detected a few times. The chain is built from TRBV2 and TRBJ2-3; a possible D gene is TRBD1 (5 bases). The germline V gene encodes CDR1 SNHLY and CDR2 FYNNEI. The CDR3 consists of 13 residues. With 4 bases removed from V and 5 bases from J, the gap between germline ends came to 10 bases. CDR3 protein: CASSGQGRDTQYF. The DNA of the CDR3 is TGTGCCAGCAGTGGCCAGGGAAGAGATACGCAGTATTTT.

The V gene is TRBV7-8, the J gene TRBJ2-7; tentatively, D is TRBD1 (5 bases). In germline, CDR1 is SGHVS, CDR2 FQNEAQ. V shed 3 bases and J shed 2 bases, with 14 bases lying between them. The CDR3 length is 15 residues. CDR3 sequence reads: CASSFGARTAYEQYF. As DNA, the CDR3 is TGTGCCAGCAGCTTTGGGGCCCGCACCGCCTACGAGCAGTACTTC. Full variable domain (missing parts from reference TRBV7-8 and TRBJ2-7): GAGVSQSPRYKVAKRGQDVALRCDPISGHVSLFWYQQALGQGPEFLTYFQNEAQLDKSGLPSDRFFAERPEGSVSTLKIQRTQQEDSAVYLCASSFGARTAYEQYFGPGTRLTVT.

This clone was seen just once. The chain recombines TRBV4-1 with TRBJ2-5, with 8 bases fitting TRBD1. This CDR3 contains 17 residues. The junction had 15 bases not matched to a gene; V was cut back by 3 bases and J by 6 bases. Looked up from germline, CDR1 is MGHRA and CDR2 is YSYEKL. The CDR3 nucleotides read TGCGCCAGCAGCCACGGACTGCCGGACAGGGTTTCAAAGACCCAGTACTTC. It translates to CASSHGLPDRVSKTQYF.

CDR3 bases: TGCGCCAGCAGCTTGGACAGGGATACCTATGGCTACACCTTC. This translates into CASSLDRDTYGYTF. J is TRBJ1-2 and V is TRBV5-1; TRBD1 might be the D (6 bases). The V end lost 0 bases, the J end lost 4 bases, and 10 bases lay between the germline ends. This CDR3 region has 14 residues. Germline V gene lookup returns CDR1 SGHRS and CDR2 YFSETQ. Full variable domain (remainder filled in from reference TRBV5-1 and TRBJ1-2): KAGVTQTPRYLIKTRGQQVTLSCSPISGHRSVSWYQQTPGQGLQFLFEYFSETQRNKGNFPGRFSGRQFSNSRSEMNVSTLELGDSALYLCASSLDRDTYGYTFGSGTRLTVV.

The chain couples TRBV5-1 to TRBJ2-3, with D possibly called TRBD1 or TRBD2 (5 bases each). The CDR3 is 15 residues long. V was trimmed by 6 bases and J by 5 bases, leaving 19 bases between them. The germline V gene encodes CDR1 SGHRS and CDR2 YFSETQ. CDR3 DNA: TGCGCCAGCAAGGGTCGGGCGGGCCAGGGAGATACGCAGTATTTT. Translating it yields CASKGRAGQGDTQYF.

The chain carries TRBV6-1 and TRBJ2-1, with D possibly being TRBD1 or TRBD2 (5 bases each). Per the germline V gene, CDR1 is MNHNS and CDR2 is SASEGT. The CDR3 has 16 residues. V was shortened by 4 bases and J by 5 bases, with 18 bases between the two germline ends. For the CDR3, the DNA is TGTGCCAGCAGTGGACTCCCGAGGGGCAGCCACAATGAGCAGTTCTTC. Protein product: CASSGLPRGSHNEQFF.

V gene TRBV7-8 combines with J gene TRBJ2-7, with a possible D match to TRBD1 (5 bases). The CDR3 runs to 13 residues. V gave up 3 bases and J gave up 3 bases, with 9 bases separating them. CDR1 and CDR2 from the germline V gene are SGHVS and FQNEAQ. CDR3 bases: TGTGCCAGCAGCTTGGGGCAGGTCTACGAGCAGTACTTC. It yields the protein CASSLGQVYEQYF.

J is TRBJ1-4 and V is TRBV10-3; 10 bases agree with TRBD1. Trimming cost V 0 bases and J 5 bases; bases outside gene matches: 9. CDR1 is ENHRY and CDR2 is SYGVKD in the germline V gene. The CDR3 has 18 amino acids. This CDR3 reads CAISESAETGGINEKLFF. The CDR3 nucleotides read TGTGCCATCAGTGAGTCGGCCGAGACAGGGGGCATAAATGAAAAACTGTTTTTT.

Turning to this clone: The sample holds other DNA sequences that translate to the same CDR3. The chain employs TRBV20-1 and TRBJ2-7, with D perhaps TRBD2 (6 bases). Germline loops: CDR1 DFQATT, CDR2 SNEGSKA (reference sequence). The V end lost 5 bases, the J end lost 3 bases, and 8 bases lay between the germline ends. The CDR3 contains 11 residues. The CDR3 here is CSAEEGYEQYF. In nucleotides, the CDR3 is TGCAGTGCTGAGGAGGGCTACGAGCAGTACTTC.

The chain uses TRBV2 and TRBJ2-1; 7 nucleotides match TRBD1. The germline gives CDR1 SNHLY, CDR2 FYNNEI. The CDR3 totals 13 residues. The V gene end was trimmed by 7 bases and the J gene end by 5 bases; junction bases not matched to a gene: 5. The DNA of the CDR3 is TGTGCCAGCAAGAGGGACAGAAACAATGAGCAGTTCTTC. This sequence encodes CASKRDRNNEQFF.

This clone is a singleton in its sample. One junction end does not reproduce the germline sequence, and a read error may be involved. CDR3 nucleotide sequence: TGTGCCTGGAGCTCCAAATCCCACAGGGGGCTTTTCTTC. Translating it yields CAWSSKSHRGLFF. This chain uses TRBV30 with TRBJ1-2; 9 positions agree with TRBD1. Germline V gene data show CDR1 as GTSNPN and CDR2 as SVGIG (reference sequence). This CDR3 is built from 13 residues.

The chain recombines TRBV5-1 with TRBJ2-6; D is undetermined. Between the trimmed V and J ends, which lost 0 bases and 4 bases, there was a span of 8 bases. Germline values: CDR1 SGHRS, CDR2 YFSETQ. This CDR3 has 15 amino acids. The CDR3, as DNA: TGCGCCAGCAGCTTGGCGGCCGCAGGGGCCAACGTCCTGACTTTC. This codes for CASSLAAAGANVLTF.

CDR3 amino acids: CASSVGTGPRATEAFF. CDR3 DNA: TGCGCCAGCAGCGTAGGGACGGGGCCTAGGGCCACTGAAGCTTTCTTT. The chain joins TRBV5-1 to TRBJ1-1; tentative D call: TRBD1 (5 bases). Germline V gene data show CDR1 as SGHRS and CDR2 as YFSETQ. This CDR3 comprises 16 residues. V gave up 4 bases and J gave up 4 bases, with 20 bases separating them.

J is TRBJ2-1 and V is TRBV11-2; D not resolved. CDR3 length: 15 amino acids. V was cut by 1 base and J by 8 bases, with 15 bases left in between. Germline CDR1 and CDR2: SGHAT and FQNNGV. CDR3 bases: TGTGCCAGCAGCTTAGGGTCCAGTCCTGGCTATGAGCAGTTCTTC. Encoded protein: CASSLGSSPGYEQFF.

CDR3 nucleotides: TGTGCCAGCAGCTTAGAGTACAGGGTCTACTCACCCCTCCACTTT. This sequence encodes CASSLEYRVYSPLHF. The V gene is TRBV11-2, the J gene TRBJ1-6, with a tentative D call TRBD1 (6 bases). Trimming cost V 0 bases and J 10 bases, with 13 bases left between them. This CDR3 is built from 15 residues. In germline, CDR1 is SGHAT, CDR2 FQNNGV.

The chain uses TRBV28 and TRBJ2-7; no reliable D call. V was shortened by 6 bases and J by 1 base, with 10 bases between the two germline ends. The CDR3 consists of 13 residues. CDR1 MDHEN and CDR2 SYDVKM come from the germline V gene. The CDR3 loop reads CASSPTLSYEQYF. The CDR3 DNA follows: TGTGCCAGCAGCCCGACTCTGTCCTACGAGCAGTACTTC.

J is TRBJ2-3 and V is TRBV7-6, with a weak D call TRBD2 (7 bases). Germline V lookup: CDR1 SGHVS, CDR2 FNYEAQ. The CDR3 covers 17 residues. Deletions cut 5 bases from V and 2 bases from J, with 20 bases between. The CDR3 here is CASSPSRGGGLTDTQYF. In nucleotides, the CDR3 is TGTGCCAGCAGCCCCTCCCGCGGCGGGGGCCTCACAGATACGCAGTATTTT.

This clone was seen just once. For the CDR3, the DNA is TGTGCCACCTCGACGTCGCCGAATGAAAAACTGTTTTTT. Protein product: CATSTSPNEKLFF. This chain connects TRBV7-6 to TRBJ1-4; no clear D. Germline V gene sequence: CDR1 SGHVS, CDR2 FNYEAQ. The CDR3 has 13 residues. The V end was cut by 10 bases, the J end by 5 bases, with 14 bases between.

CDR3 nucleotides: TGCGCCAGCAGCTTGACTAGCGGGAGTAATGAGCAGTTCTTC. This translates into CASSLTSGSNEQFF. This chain uses TRBV5-1 with TRBJ2-1; 11 positions match TRBD2. CDR1 and CDR2 from the germline V gene are SGHRS and YFSETQ. The J segment lost 7 bases and the V segment lost 1 base, leaving 1 base of the junction unmatched. The CDR3 has 14 residues.

The chain carries TRBV29-1 and TRBJ2-3; TRBD1 aligns across 10 bases. The CDR3 extends over 15 amino acids. Losses at the gene ends were 2 bases for V and 4 bases for J; bases not matched to a gene: 6. Germline-derived CDR1 and CDR2 are SQVTM and ANQGSEA. CDR3 sequence reads: CSVETGTGAPDTQYF. The DNA of the CDR3 is TGCAGCGTTGAAACCGGGACAGGGGCTCCAGATACGCAGTATTTT.

This chain joins TRBV5-4 and TRBJ1-1; D unclear. V lost 3 bases to trimming and J lost 4 bases, with 16 bases between them. The germline V gene encodes CDR1 SGHNT and CDR2 YYREEE (reference sequence). The CDR3 covers 15 residues. CDR3 sequence: CASSSSRESSTEAFF. CDR3 nucleotides: TGTGCCAGCAGCTCCAGCCGTGAAAGTAGCACTGAAGCTTTCTTT.

The V and J genes are TRBV30 and TRBJ1-1, with D perhaps TRBD1 (6 bases). The V and J ends lost 0 bases and 3 bases respectively, with 8 bases between them. CDR1 is GTSNPN, CDR2 SVGIG, per germline (reference sequence). The CDR3 has 13 amino acids. Here the CDR3 DNA reads TGTGCCTGGAGTGTAGGGGGAGACACTGAAGCTTTCTTT. As protein: CAWSVGGDTEAFF.

This chain uses TRBV6-4 with TRBJ2-6; D ambiguous. The CDR3 has 20 amino acids. Trimming removed 0 bases at V and 0 bases at J, with 18 bases between. From germline, CDR1 is MRHNA and CDR2 SNTAGT. The CDR3 spells CASSDSLRDTHYSGANVLTF. As DNA, the CDR3 is TGTGCCAGCAGTGACTCCCTTCGCGACACCCACTACTCTGGGGCCAACGTCCTGACTTTC.

The CDR3 region has the DNA TGTGCCAGCAGACCGAGCGGATATTCCTACGAGCAGTACTTC. Translated, it gives CASRPSGYSYEQYF. The V gene is TRBV27, the J gene TRBJ2-7, with D possibly being TRBD2 (5 bases). The CDR3 is 14 amino acids. Germline V lookup: CDR1 MNHEY, CDR2 SMNVEV (reference sequence). Trimming pared 6 bases from V and 1 base from J, leaving 13 bases between.

The rearrangement joins TRBV6-6 to TRBJ1-4, with 8 nucleotides matching TRBD1. The J segment lost 9 bases and the V segment lost 2 bases, leaving 11 bases of the junction unmatched. The CDR3 covers 16 residues. Germline CDR1 reads MNHNY; CDR2 reads SVGAGI (reference sequence). The chain's CDR3 is CASSYARTGTGQKLFF. The CDR3 DNA sequence: TGTGCCAGCAGTTACGCTCGGACAGGGACGGGACAAAAACTGTTTTTT.

The chain links TRBV9 to TRBJ1-2, with D maybe TRBD1 (5 bases). This CDR3 is 13 amino acids long. V shed 6 bases and J shed 4 bases, with 13 bases lying between them. The germline gives CDR1 SGDLS, CDR2 YYNGEE. As DNA, the CDR3 is TGTGCCAGCACCAGTTTGGGGGGCTATGGCTACACCTTC. This sequence encodes CASTSLGGYGYTF. The variable domain in full, with the rest retrieved from reference TRBV9 and TRBJ1-2, is DSGVTQTPKHLITATGQRVTLRCSPRSGDLSVYWYQQSLDQGLQFLIQYYNGEERAKGNILERFSAQQFPDLHSELNLSSLELGDSALYFCASTSLGGYGYTFGSGTRLTVV.

This chain uses TRBV7-8 with TRBJ1-5; D is ambiguous. Germline V gene sequence: CDR1 SGHVS, CDR2 FQNEAQ. This CDR3 is 16 amino acids long. With 1 base removed from V and 4 bases from J, the gap between germline ends came to 14 bases. CDR3 in DNA: TGTGCCAGCAGCTTAGGCGTCACCCCGGGGAATCAGCCCCAGCATTTT. Protein sequence: CASSLGVTPGNQPQHF.

V is TRBV7-9 and J is TRBJ2-2, with 7 positions matching TRBD2. The CDR3 totals 15 residues. V gave up 4 bases and J gave up 5 bases; unmatched junction bases: 7. In germline, CDR1 is SEHNR, CDR2 FQNEAQ (reference sequence). CDR3 residues: CASSSLNGGTGELFF. The CDR3 DNA reads TGTGCCAGCAGCTCCCTTAACGGGGGGACCGGGGAGCTGTTTTTT.

The genes are TRBV19 and TRBJ1-1; D is uncertain. V lost 3 bases, J lost 1 base, and 9 bases lay in between. The germline gives CDR1 LNHDA, CDR2 SQIVND (reference sequence). This CDR3 is built from 14 residues. The CDR3 region has the DNA TGTGCCAGTAGTATTGGGTGGGGGAACACTGAAGCTTTCTTT. Its translation is CASSIGWGNTEAFF.

This clone was picked up one time. This chain joins TRBV2 and TRBJ1-2; D is unclear. CDR1 is SNHLY and CDR2 is FYNNEI in the germline V gene. The V end was cut by 0 bases, the J end by 6 bases, with 14 bases between. The CDR3 is made up of 15 amino acids. CDR3 amino acids: CASSEASQSLDGYTF. CDR3 DNA: TGTGCCAGCAGTGAAGCGTCGCAGAGTCTCGATGGCTACACCTTC.

The CDR3 region is CASSTLAGPYNEQFF. The CDR3 DNA reads as TGTGCCAGTAGCACACTAGCGGGCCCCTACAATGAGCAGTTCTTC. The rearrangement links TRBV19 to TRBJ2-1, with 9 bases identical to TRBD2. The V gene end was trimmed by 6 bases and the J gene end by 2 bases; junction bases not matched to a gene: 5. In germline, CDR1 is LNHDA, CDR2 SQIVND (reference sequence). CDR3 size: 15 residues.

The gene calls are TRBV2 and TRBJ2-6; no clear D. Trimming cost V 3 bases and J 2 bases, with 11 bases left between them. Germline V lookup: CDR1 SNHLY, CDR2 FYNNEI. The CDR3 contains 16 residues. DNA of the CDR3: TGTGCCAGCAGTGATATGGGTCTGCCTGGGGCCAACGTCCTGACTTTC. Amino acid sequence: CASSDMGLPGANVLTF.